This is a list of T cell receptor beta chains from one sample in a study of shared clonotypes between healthy human individuals. Clones were read by immunoSEQ multiplex PCR, and TCRdb kept only the in-frame ones, dropping some. The sample lists about 2.4 million clones; 80% to 95% were seen once. The specimen sequenced was naive CD4+ T cells from PBMCs. The receptor source for this set is a man younger than 35 in good health. Some clones in this sample may be carry-over from other donors' samples. CDR3s include the opening cysteine and the closing phenylalanine or tryptophan. A D gene is named only where the DNA matches it firmly. Clone sizes are given selectively: once, few, many, or a class where the clone is expanded.

V gene,clone size,J gene,D gene,CDR3 protein,CDR3 DNA
TRBV4-2,NA,TRBJ2-2,NA,CASHAAATNTGELFF,TGTGCCAGTCACGCAGCGGCGACGAACACCGGGGAGCTGTTTTTT
TRBV7-9,NA,TRBJ2-1,TRBD2,CASSSFGGRPNEQFF,TGTGCCAGCAGCTCATTCGGCGGGAGGCCCAATGAGCAGTTCTTC
TRBV6-5,NA,TRBJ2-7,NA,CASSYSMLGAYEQYF,TGTGCCAGCAGTTACTCGATGTTGGGAGCCTACGAGCAGTACTTC
TRBV4-3,NA,TRBJ1-3,NA,CASSQDGADGNTIYF,TGCGCCAGCAGCCAAGATGGGGCAGACGGAAACACCATATATTTT
TRBV15,NA,TRBJ2-7,TRBD2,CATSRRGLAGFYEQYF,TGTGCCACCAGCAGACGGGGACTAGCGGGATTCTACGAGCAGTACTTC
TRBV6-6,NA,TRBJ1-1,NA,CASSYRNLNTEAFF,TGTGCCAGCAGTTACCGCAACCTCAACACTGAAGCTTTCTTT
TRBV28,NA,TRBJ2-3,NA,CASSPSGTRADTQYF,TGTGCCAGCAGTCCTTCCGGGACCAGGGCAGATACGCAGTATTTT
TRBV11-2,NA,TRBJ1-1,TRBD1,CASSPDRGAEAFF,TGTGCCAGCAGCCCAGACAGGGGCGCTGAAGCTTTCTTT
TRBV2,NA,TRBJ2-7,NA,CASSDQGEGYEQYF,TGTGCCAGCAGTGACCAGGGCGAGGGTTACGAGCAGTACTTC
TRBV7-2,NA,TRBJ2-1,NA,CASSQDGVWDEQFF,TGTGCCAGCAGCCAGGATGGGGTGTGGGATGAGCAGTTCTTC
TRBV27,NA,TRBJ2-3,TRBD2,CASSLSAGRADTQYF,TGTGCCAGCAGTTTATCGGCAGGGAGGGCAGATACGCAGTATTTT
TRBV5-1,NA,TRBJ2-5,NA,CASSTGQSQETQYF,TGCGCCAGCAGCACCGGACAGTCCCAAGAGACCCAGTACTTC
TRBV2,NA,TRBJ2-7,TRBD1,CASGWDRGQEQYF,TGTGCCAGTGGTTGGGACAGGGGGCAAGAGCAGTACTTC
TRBV29-1,few,TRBJ1-1,TRBD1,CSGTTGWDTEAFF,TGCAGCGGCACGACAGGGTGGGACACTGAAGCTTTCTTT
TRBV2,NA,TRBJ1-1,NA,CASTGQGPTEAFF,TGTGCCAGCACCGGGCAGGGGCCCACTGAAGCTTTCTTT
TRBV5-1,few,TRBJ1-1,TRBD1,CASSPGQGNTEAFF,TGCGCCAGCAGCCCCGGACAGGGGAACACTGAAGCTTTCTTT
TRBV4-1,NA,TRBJ2-5,NA,CASSRGPQETQYF,TGCGCCAGCAGCCGAGGCCCCCAAGAGACCCAGTACTTC
TRBV19,NA,TRBJ2-6,NA,CASRNREGANVLTF,TGTGCCAGCCGAAACAGGGAAGGGGCCAACGTCCTGACTTTC
TRBV6-6,NA,TRBJ2-7,NA,CASSYENLGPEQYF,TGTGCCAGCAGTTATGAGAACCTCGGACCCGAGCAGTACTTC
TRBV28,NA,TRBJ1-2,NA,CASTSDLTGTKTNYGYTF,TGTGCCAGCACCAGTGACCTGACCGGGACAAAAACTAACTATGGCTACACCTTC
TRBV25-1,NA,TRBJ2-1,TRBD2,CASSRAGITYNEQFF,TGTGCCAGCAGTAGAGCGGGGATTACCTACAATGAGCAGTTCTTC
TRBV25-1,NA,TRBJ1-6,NA,CASGRMDSPLHF,TGTGCCAGCGGCCGAATGGATTCACCCCTCCACTTT
TRBV6-5,once,TRBJ1-2,NA,CASSYSRSTTTSGYTF,TGTGCCAGCAGTTACTCGAGGTCCACCACAACTAGCGGCTACACCTTC
TRBV5-8,NA,TRBJ2-5,NA,CASSRGSGLQETQYF,TGTGCCAGCAGCCGTGGGTCAGGACTTCAAGAGACCCAGTACTTC
TRBV28,NA,TRBJ1-2,TRBD1,CASSSPGQGGYGYTF,TGTGCCAGCAGTTCGCCGGGACAGGGAGGTTATGGCTACACCTTC
TRBV6-6,NA,TRBJ1-1,NA,CASRSRESSEAFF,TGTGCCAGCAGATCGAGGGAGTCAAGTGAAGCTTTCTTT
TRBV5-1,NA,TRBJ1-4,NA,CASSLGGPTNEKLFF,TGCGCCAGCAGCCTGGGGGGCCCAACTAATGAAAAACTGTTTTTT
TRBV4-2,NA,TRBJ2-6,NA,CASSQRIPGPTPSGANVLTF,TGTGCCAGCAGCCAACGAATTCCGGGACCCACCCCATCTGGGGCCAACGTCCTGACTTTC
TRBV10-3,NA,TRBJ2-7,TRBD1,CAISESTGGVYEQYF,TGTGCCATCAGTGAGTCGACAGGGGGGGTGTACGAGCAGTACTTC
TRBV5-1,NA,TRBJ2-7,NA,CASSFRRHEQYF,TGCGCCAGCAGCTTCCGTAGACACGAGCAGTACTTC
TRBV5-6,NA,TRBJ1-2,NA,CASSDRQRLRYGYTF,TGTGCCAGCTCGGACCGTCAAAGGCTGAGGTATGGCTACACCTTC
TRBV28,NA,TRBJ2-5,NA,CASSPQASEETQYF,TGTGCCAGCAGCCCCCAGGCTTCCGAAGAGACCCAGTACTTC
TRBV5-1,NA,TRBJ2-2,NA,CASSLEGPNTGKLFF,TGCGCCAGCAGCTTGGAAGGTCCAAACACCGGGAAGCTGTTTTTT
TRBV5-6,NA,TRBJ2-7,TRBD1,CASSPRDRETYEQYF,TGTGCCAGCAGCCCGCGGGACAGGGAAACCTACGAGCAGTACTTC
TRBV28,NA,TRBJ1-2,NA,CASSLRAFLSAYGYTF,TGTGCCAGCAGTTTGAGGGCCTTCCTAAGCGCCTATGGCTACACCTTC
TRBV29-1,once,TRBJ2-3,NA,CSVDQQFTDTQYF,TGCAGCGTTGATCAACAGTTCACAGATACGCAGTATTTT
TRBV5-1,NA,TRBJ1-5,NA,CASSLDGGLGPQHF,TGCGCCAGCAGCTTGGATGGCGGTCTTGGACCCCAGCATTTT
TRBV7-9,NA,TRBJ2-3,TRBD1,CASSFVRGSDTQYF,TGTGCCAGCAGCTTTGTCAGGGGGTCAGATACGCAGTATTTT
TRBV6-5,NA,TRBJ1-4,NA,CASRTGTGRREKLFF,TGTGCCAGCAGAACAGGCACAGGGAGGCGTGAAAAACTGTTTTTT
TRBV7-3,once,TRBJ2-1,NA,CASSFRGLDYNEQFF,TGTGCCAGCAGCTTTCGGGGGTTGGACTACAATGAGCAGTTCTTC
TRBV4-1,NA,TRBJ1-4,NA,CASSQTRGTNEKLFF,TGCGCCAGCAGCCAGACCAGGGGTACTAATGAAAAACTGTTTTTT
TRBV28,NA,TRBJ1-5,NA,CATLESNQPQHF,TGTGCCACCCTTGAGAGCAATCAGCCCCAGCATTTT
TRBV6-6,NA,TRBJ2-1,NA,CASSVQGSAYNEQFF,TGTGCCAGCAGCGTACAGGGATCCGCGTACAATGAGCAGTTCTTC
TRBV6-5,NA,TRBJ1-1,NA,CASSSGARNTEAFF,TGTGCCAGCAGTTCAGGGGCTCGGAACACTGAAGCTTTCTTT
TRBV7-2,NA,TRBJ2-2,NA,CASSLKGSGELFF,TGTGCCAGCAGCCTCAAAGGGTCCGGGGAGCTGTTTTTT
TRBV11-2,NA,TRBJ2-7,NA,CASSLFYEQYF,TGTGCCAGCAGCTTGTTCTACGAGCAGTACTTC
TRBV5-1,once,TRBJ2-7,TRBD2,CASSLGLAGADEQYF,TGCGCCAGCAGCTTGGGGCTAGCGGGAGCGGACGAGCAGTACTTC
TRBV2,NA,TRBJ2-3,NA,CASSEVRGLLQGDTQYF,TGTGCCAGCAGTGAAGTCCGAGGTCTGTTGCAGGGAGATACGCAGTATTTT
TRBV15,NA,TRBJ2-1,TRBD2,CATSLGTSRNNEQFF,TGTGCCACCAGTCTAGGGACTAGCAGGAACAATGAGCAGTTCTTC
TRBV5-1,NA,TRBJ2-2,NA,CASSETTGTGELFF,TGCGCCAGCTCGGAGACGACGGGGACCGGGGAGCTGTTTTTT
TRBV18,NA,TRBJ1-2,TRBD1,CASSLGTGYGYTF,TGTGCCAGCTCACTCGGGACAGGGTATGGCTACACCTTC
TRBV7-8,NA,TRBJ2-1,NA,CASSLAERGGAREQFF,TGTGCCAGCAGCTTAGCCGAAAGAGGGGGGGCCCGCGAGCAGTTCTTC
TRBV5-1,NA,TRBJ1-1,TRBD1,CASSLVPQGTVTEAFF,TGCGCCAGCAGCTTGGTCCCACAGGGGACGGTAACTGAAGCTTTCTTT
TRBV7-2,NA,TRBJ2-7,NA,CASSLGTGKSYEQYF,TGTGCCAGCAGCTTAGGCACAGGGAAATCCTACGAGCAGTACTTC
TRBV7-8,NA,TRBJ2-3,NA,CASSLLTRGNADTQYF,TGTGCCAGCAGCTTATTGACGAGGGGGAATGCAGATACGCAGTATTTT